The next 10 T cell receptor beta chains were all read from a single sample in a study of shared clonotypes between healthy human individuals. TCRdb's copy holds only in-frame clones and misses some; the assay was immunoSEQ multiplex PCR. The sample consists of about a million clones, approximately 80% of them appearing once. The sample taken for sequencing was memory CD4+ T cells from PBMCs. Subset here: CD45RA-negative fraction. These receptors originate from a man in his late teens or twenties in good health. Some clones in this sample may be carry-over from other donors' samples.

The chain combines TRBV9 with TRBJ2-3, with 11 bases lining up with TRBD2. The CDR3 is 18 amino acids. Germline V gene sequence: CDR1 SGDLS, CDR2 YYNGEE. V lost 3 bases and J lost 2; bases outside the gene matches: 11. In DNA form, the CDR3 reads TGTGCCAGCAGCGCAGCTGGTGGGACTAGCGGACTCACAGATACGCAGTATTTT. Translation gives CASSAAGGTSGLTDTQYF.

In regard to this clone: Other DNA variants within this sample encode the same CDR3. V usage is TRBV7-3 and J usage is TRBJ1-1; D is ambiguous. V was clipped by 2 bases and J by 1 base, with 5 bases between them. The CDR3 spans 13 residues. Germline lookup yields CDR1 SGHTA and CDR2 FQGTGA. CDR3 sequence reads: CASSLRANTEAFF. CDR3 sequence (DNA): TGTGCCAGCAGCTTACGGGCGAACACTGAAGCTTTCTTT.

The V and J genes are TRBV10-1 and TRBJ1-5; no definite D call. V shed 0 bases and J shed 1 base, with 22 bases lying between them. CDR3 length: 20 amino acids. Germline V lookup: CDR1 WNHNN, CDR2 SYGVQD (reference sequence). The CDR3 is CASSESSAGKRPRSNQPQHF. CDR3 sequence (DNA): TGCGCCAGCAGTGAGTCCTCGGCAGGCAAGCGCCCCCGAAGCAATCAGCCCCAGCATTTT.

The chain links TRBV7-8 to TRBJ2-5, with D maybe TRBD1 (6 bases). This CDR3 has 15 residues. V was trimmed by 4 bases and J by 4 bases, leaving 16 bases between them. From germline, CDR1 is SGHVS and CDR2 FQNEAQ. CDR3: CASSYLGAARETQYF. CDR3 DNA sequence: TGTGCCAGCAGCTATTTGGGGGCCGCGCGAGAGACCCAGTACTTC.

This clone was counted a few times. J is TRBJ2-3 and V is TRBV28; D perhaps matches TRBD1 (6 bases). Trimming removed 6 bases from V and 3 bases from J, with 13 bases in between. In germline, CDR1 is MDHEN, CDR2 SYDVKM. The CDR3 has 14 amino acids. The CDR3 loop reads CASSPLQGTDTQYF. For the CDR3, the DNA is TGTGCCAGCAGCCCCTTACAGGGAACAGATACGCAGTATTTT. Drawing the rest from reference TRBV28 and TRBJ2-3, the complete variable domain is DVKVTQSSRYLVKRTGEKVFLECVQDMDHENMFWYRQDPGLGLRLIYFSYDVKMKEKGDIPEGYSVSREKKERFSLILESASTNQTSMYLCASSPLQGTDTQYFGPGTRLTVL.

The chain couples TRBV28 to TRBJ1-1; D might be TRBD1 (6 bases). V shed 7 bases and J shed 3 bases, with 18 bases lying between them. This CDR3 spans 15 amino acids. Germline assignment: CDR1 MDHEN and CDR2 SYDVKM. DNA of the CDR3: TGTGCCAGCATCTCCGGTGGGGGCGCGTACACTGAAGCTTTCTTT. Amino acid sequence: CASISGGGAYTEAFF.

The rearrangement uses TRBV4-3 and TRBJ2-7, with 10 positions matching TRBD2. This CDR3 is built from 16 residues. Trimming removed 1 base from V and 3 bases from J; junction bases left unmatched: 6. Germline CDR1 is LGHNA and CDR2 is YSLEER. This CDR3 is CASSQVVLAGVYEQYF. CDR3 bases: TGCGCCAGCAGCCAAGTGGTCCTAGCGGGAGTCTACGAGCAGTACTTC.

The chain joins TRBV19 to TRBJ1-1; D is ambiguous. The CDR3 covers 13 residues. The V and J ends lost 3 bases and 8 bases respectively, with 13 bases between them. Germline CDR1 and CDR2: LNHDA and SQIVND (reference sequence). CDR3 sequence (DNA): TGTGCCAGTAGTATGACTTACCGGGTGGAAGCTTTCTTT. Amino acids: CASSMTYRVEAFF.

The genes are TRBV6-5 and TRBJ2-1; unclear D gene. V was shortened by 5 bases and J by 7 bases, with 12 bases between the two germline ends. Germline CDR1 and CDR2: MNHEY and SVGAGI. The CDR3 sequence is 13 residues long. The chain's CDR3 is CASSPPGRNEQFF. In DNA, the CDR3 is TGTGCCAGCAGTCCCCCCGGGCGGAATGAGCAGTTCTTC.

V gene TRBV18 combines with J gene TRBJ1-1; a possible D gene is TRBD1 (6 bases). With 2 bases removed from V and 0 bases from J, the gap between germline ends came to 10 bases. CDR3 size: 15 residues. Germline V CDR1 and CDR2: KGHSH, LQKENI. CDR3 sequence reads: CASSPSTGLNTEAFF. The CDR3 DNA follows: TGTGCCAGCTCACCATCTACAGGGCTGAACACTGAAGCTTTCTTT.